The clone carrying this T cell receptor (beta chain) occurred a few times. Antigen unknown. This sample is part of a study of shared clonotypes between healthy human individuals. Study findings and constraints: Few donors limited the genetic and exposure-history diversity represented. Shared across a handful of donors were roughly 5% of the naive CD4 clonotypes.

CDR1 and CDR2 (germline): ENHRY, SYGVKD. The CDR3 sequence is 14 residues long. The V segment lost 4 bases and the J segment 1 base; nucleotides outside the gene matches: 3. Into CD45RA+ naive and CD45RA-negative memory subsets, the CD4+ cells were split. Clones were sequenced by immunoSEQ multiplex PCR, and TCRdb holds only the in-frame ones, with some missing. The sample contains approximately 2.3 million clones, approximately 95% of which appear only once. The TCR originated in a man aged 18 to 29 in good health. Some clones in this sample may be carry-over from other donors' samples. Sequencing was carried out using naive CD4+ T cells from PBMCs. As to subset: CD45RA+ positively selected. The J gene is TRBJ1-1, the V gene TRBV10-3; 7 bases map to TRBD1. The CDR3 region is CAISVGGENTEAFF. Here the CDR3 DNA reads TGTGCCATCAGTGTAGGGGGCGAGAACACTGAAGCTTTCTTT.